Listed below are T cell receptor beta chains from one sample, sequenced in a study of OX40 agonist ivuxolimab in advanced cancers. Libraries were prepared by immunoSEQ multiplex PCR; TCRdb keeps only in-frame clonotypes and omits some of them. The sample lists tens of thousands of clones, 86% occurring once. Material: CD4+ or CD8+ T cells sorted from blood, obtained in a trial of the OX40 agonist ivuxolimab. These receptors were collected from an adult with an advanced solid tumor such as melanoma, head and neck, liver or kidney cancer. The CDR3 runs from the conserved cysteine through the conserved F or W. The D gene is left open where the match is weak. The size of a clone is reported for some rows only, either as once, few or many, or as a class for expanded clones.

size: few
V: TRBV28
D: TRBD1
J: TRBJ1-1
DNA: TGTGCCAGCAGGAACGCAGGGGGCAACTTGGTTGAAGCTTTCTTT
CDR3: CASRNAGGNLVEAFF

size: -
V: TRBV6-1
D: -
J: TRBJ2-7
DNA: TGTGCCAGCGCGGCTAGCTCCTACGAGCAGTACTTC
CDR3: CASAASSYEQYF

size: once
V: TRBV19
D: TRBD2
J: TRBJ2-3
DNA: TGTGCCACAAGGACGGGGGGAACGGGGACGAATACGCAGTATTTT
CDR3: CATRTGGTGTNTQYF

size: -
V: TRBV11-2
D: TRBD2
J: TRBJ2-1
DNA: TGTGCCAGCAGCCCGGGAGGGAGGCAGTTCTTC
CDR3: CASSPGGRQFF

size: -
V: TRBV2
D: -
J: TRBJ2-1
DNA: TGTGCCAGCAGCCGACAGGGACTGGCCGACAATGAGCAGTTCTTC
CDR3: CASSRQGLADNEQFF

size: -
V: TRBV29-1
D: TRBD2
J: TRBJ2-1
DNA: TGCAGCGTTGGCCGGGGGGGCCTCTACAATGAGCAGTTCTTC
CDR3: CSVGRGGLYNEQFF

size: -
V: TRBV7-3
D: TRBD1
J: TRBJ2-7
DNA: TGTGCCAGCAGCCCAGGCAGGGGGAGAAACGAGCAGTACTTC
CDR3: CASSPGRGRNEQYF

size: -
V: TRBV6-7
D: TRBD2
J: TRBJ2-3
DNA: TGTGCCAGCAGTTACTCGGGCGGGGGACCAACAGATACGCAGTATTTT
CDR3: CASSYSGGGPTDTQYF

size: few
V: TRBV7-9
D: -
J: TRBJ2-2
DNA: TGTGCCAGCAGCCTGGGAAGCACCGGGGAGCTGTTTTTT
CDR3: CASSLGSTGELFF

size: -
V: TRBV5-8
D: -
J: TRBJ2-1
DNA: TGTGCCAGCAACCTAAACTCCTACAATGAGCAGTTCTTC
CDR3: CASNLNSYNEQFF

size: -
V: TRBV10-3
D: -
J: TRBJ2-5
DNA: TGTGCCATCAGGGGAGGACAGGATCAAGAGACCCAGTACTTC
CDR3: CAIRGGQDQETQYF

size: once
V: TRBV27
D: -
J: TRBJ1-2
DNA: TGTGCCAGCAGACCCGCCCCTCTCTATGGCTACACCTTC
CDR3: CASRPAPLYGYTF

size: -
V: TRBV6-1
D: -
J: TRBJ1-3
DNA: TGTGCCAGCAGTGACACAGGGTCCTCTGGAAACACCATATATTTT
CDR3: CASSDTGSSGNTIYF

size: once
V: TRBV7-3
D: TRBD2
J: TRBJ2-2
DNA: TGTGCCAGCAGCGCGGGGGCCGGGGAGCTGTTTTTT
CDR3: CASSAGAGELFF

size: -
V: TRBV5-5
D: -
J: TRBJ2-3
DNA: TGTGCCAGCAGGCGACAGGAAAGCACAGATACGCAGTATTTT
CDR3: CASRRQESTDTQYF

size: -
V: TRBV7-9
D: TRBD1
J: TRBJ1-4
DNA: TGTGCCAGCAGCTTCACAGGACAGGGGTCAAAACTGTTTTTT
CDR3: CASSFTGQGSKLFF

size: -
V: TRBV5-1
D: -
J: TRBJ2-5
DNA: TGCGCCAGCTCTCGGGATACGGAGACCCAGTACTTC
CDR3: CASSRDTETQYF

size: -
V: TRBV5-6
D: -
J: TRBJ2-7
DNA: TGTGCCAGCAGCTTGGTTATAGGGTCGGGCGAGCAGTACTTC
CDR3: CASSLVIGSGEQYF

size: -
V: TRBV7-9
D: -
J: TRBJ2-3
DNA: TGTGCCAGCAGCATAAGGGGGGCAGATACGCAGTATTTT
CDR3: CASSIRGADTQYF

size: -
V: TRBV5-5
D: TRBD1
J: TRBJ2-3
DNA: TGTGCCAGCAGCTCTTCAGGGGGCGGCACAGATACGCAGTATTTT
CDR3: CASSSSGGGTDTQYF

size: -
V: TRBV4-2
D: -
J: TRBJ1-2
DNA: TGTGCCAGCAGCCAAGAGGGACCGGGGATGTATGGCTACACCTTC
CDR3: CASSQEGPGMYGYTF

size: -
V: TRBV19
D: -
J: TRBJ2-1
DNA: TGTGCCAGTAGTATAACGGGCTGGGGGGATGAGCAGTTCTTC
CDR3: CASSITGWGDEQFF

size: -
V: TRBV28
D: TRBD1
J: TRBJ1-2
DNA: TGTGCCGGCCGGCAGGGGGGGGCCCGGGGCTATGGCTACACCTTC
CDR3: CAGRQGGARGYGYTF

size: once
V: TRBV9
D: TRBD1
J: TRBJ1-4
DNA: TGTGCCAGCAGCGTGGGGACAGGGTTCAATGAAAAACTGTTTTTT
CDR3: CASSVGTGFNEKLFF

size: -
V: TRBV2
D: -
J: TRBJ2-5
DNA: TGTGCCAGCAGTAGTAGCCCCCAGGTGTGGGAGACCCAGTACTTC
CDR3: CASSSSPQVWETQYF

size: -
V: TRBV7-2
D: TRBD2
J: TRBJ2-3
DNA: TGTGCCAGCAGCTTACGACTAGCGGGAGGGACAGATACGCAGTATTTT
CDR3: CASSLRLAGGTDTQYF

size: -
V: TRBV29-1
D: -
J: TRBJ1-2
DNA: TGCAGCGTTTTCTCTCCGGACGGATCCGACTATGGCTACACCTTC
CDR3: CSVFSPDGSDYGYTF

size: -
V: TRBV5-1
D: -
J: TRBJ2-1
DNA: TGCGCCAGCAGCTCTCTCCAGAGCAATGAGCAGTTCTTC
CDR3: CASSSLQSNEQFF

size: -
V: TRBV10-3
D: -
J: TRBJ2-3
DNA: TGTGCCATCACCTCAGTAGGGAGCACAGATACGCAGTATTTT
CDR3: CAITSVGSTDTQYF

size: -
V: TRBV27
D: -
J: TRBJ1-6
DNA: TGTGCCAGCAGACGGGACATTAATCTGCCCCTCCACTTT
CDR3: CASRRDINLPLHF

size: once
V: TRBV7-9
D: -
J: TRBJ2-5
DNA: TGTGCCAGCAGTCCGCTCGAAGAGACCCAGTACTTC
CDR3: CASSPLEETQYF

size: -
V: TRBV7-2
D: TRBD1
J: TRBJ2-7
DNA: TGTGCCAGCGGGGCCACGACAGGGGGCTACGAGCAGTACTTC
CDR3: CASGATTGGYEQYF

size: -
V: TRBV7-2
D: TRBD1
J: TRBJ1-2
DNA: TGTGCCAGCAGCTTAGTAGGCGGGACAGCCTATGGCTACACCTTC
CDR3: CASSLVGGTAYGYTF

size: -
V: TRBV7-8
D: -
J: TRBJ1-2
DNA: TGTGCCAGCAGCAGAGGACAGTCTAACTATGGCTACACCTTC
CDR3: CASSRGQSNYGYTF

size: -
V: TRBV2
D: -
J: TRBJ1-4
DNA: TGTGCCACCCAAAGGGTGCAGATGGTTGAAAAACTGTTTTTT
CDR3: CATQRVQMVEKLFF

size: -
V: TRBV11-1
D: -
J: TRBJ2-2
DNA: TGTGCCAGCAGCTCTACAGGGACTGGGGAGCTGTTTTTT
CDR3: CASSSTGTGELFF

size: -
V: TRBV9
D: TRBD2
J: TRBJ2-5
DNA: TGTGCCAGCAGCGTAGCGGGTAGCGGGGTATCGGAGACCCAGTACTTC
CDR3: CASSVAGSGVSETQYF

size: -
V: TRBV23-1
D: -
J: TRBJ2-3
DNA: TGCGCCAGCGCCAGGGGGGGGCTCCTCTTCCCAGATACGCAGTATTTT
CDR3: CASARGGLLFPDTQYF

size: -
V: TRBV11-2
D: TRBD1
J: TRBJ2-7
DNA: TGTGCCAGCAGCCGGGACAGAACCTACGAGCAGTACTTC
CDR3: CASSRDRTYEQYF

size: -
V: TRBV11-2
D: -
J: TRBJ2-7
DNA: TGTGCCAGCAGCCCACTTGGGGCGCGGGGTACCTACGAGCAGTACTTC
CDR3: CASSPLGARGTYEQYF

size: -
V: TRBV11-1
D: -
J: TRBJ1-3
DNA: TGTGCCAGCAGCCTCCTCAGGTCCGACTCTGGAAACACCATATATTTT
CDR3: CASSLLRSDSGNTIYF

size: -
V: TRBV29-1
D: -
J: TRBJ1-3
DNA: TGCAGCGGGGGACATGCTGGAAACACCATATATTTT
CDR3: CSGGHAGNTIYF

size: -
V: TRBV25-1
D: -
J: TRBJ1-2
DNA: TGTGCCAGCAGTGAATTATTTGGCTACACCTTC
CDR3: CASSELFGYTF

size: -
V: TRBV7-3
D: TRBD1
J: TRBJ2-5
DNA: TGTGCCAGCAGCACAACAGGGGAAGAGACCCAGTACTTC
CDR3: CASSTTGEETQYF

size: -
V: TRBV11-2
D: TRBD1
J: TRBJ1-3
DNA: TGTGCCAGCACTCGGACAGGGTCTCGTGTAACTGGAAACACCATATATTTT
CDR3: CASTRTGSRVTGNTIYF

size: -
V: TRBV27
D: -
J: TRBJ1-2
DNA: TGTGCCAGCAGTTTCCACAGGGAGTCAGGCGTCGGCTACACCTTC
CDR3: CASSFHRESGVGYTF

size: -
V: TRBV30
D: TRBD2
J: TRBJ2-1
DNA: TGTGCCTGGAGTGTAAGGGGACTATACAATGAGCAGTTCTTC
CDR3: CAWSVRGLYNEQFF

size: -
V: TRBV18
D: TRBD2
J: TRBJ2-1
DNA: TGTGCCAGTCGGGAGGGCCGGAGTAATATTTTAGATGAGCAGTTCTTC
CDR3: CASREGRSNILDEQFF

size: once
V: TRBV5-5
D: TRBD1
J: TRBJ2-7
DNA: TGTGCCAGCAGCAAACAGGGGGCCTGGGAGCAGTACTTC
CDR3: CASSKQGAWEQYF